The next 22 T cell receptor beta chains were all read from a single sample in a study of cytomegalovirus exposure and HLA in healthy donors. The study ran its PCR with 60 Vbeta and 13 Jbeta primers. Generated by immunoSEQ multiplex PCR, the TCRdb table keeps only in-frame clones and is missing some. The sample lists under 200,000 clones, approximately 80% occurring once. The sequenced sample consisted of PBMCs. The receptors derive from a male donor in good health and CMV-seropositive.

The rearrangement uses TRBV9 and TRBJ2-1, with D possibly being TRBD1 (6 bases). This CDR3 spans 17 amino acids. From germline, CDR1 is SGDLS and CDR2 YYNGEE. V was clipped by 0 bases and J by 0 bases, with 13 bases between them. CDR3 sequence reads: CASSVARGSSSYNEQFF. CDR3 in DNA: TGTGCCAGCAGCGTAGCGAGGGGGTCTAGCTCCTACAATGAGCAGTTCTTC.

This chain joins TRBV14 and TRBJ1-1; 7 bases align to TRBD1. J was trimmed by 1 base and V by 0 bases; bases with no gene match: 2. CDR3 size: 15 residues. Germline CDR1 is SGHDN and CDR2 is FVKESK. In DNA, the CDR3 is TGTGCCAGCAGCCAAGAGGGACAGCAGAACACTGAAGCTTTCTTT. This gives the protein CASSQEGQQNTEAFF. Supplemented by reference TRBV14 and TRBJ1-1, the full variable domain reads EAGVTQFPSHSVIEKGQTVTLRCDPISGHDNLYWYRRVMGKEIKFLLHFVKESKQDESGMPNNRFLAERTGGTYSTLKVQPAELEDSGVYFCASSQEGQQNTEAFFGQGTRLTVV.

The rearrangement uses TRBV12-2 and TRBJ2-7; the table's D call TRBD1 went unverified against the DNA. TRBV12-2 counts as a pseudogene. The CDR3 spans 16 residues. The CDR3 spells CASRLEGCYEKYEQYF. The CDR3 DNA is TGTGCAAGTCGCTTAGAGGGGTGTTATGAGAAATACGAGCAGTACTTC.

This chain joins TRBV30 and TRBJ2-1; 8 bases line up with TRBD2. The V segment lost 6 bases and the J segment 6 bases; nucleotides outside the gene matches: 10. Germline V gene data show CDR1 as GTSNPN and CDR2 as SVGIG (reference sequence). The CDR3 consists of 14 residues. CDR3 in amino acids: CACKTLAETNEQFF. CDR3 bases: TGTGCCTGCAAAACACTAGCGGAGACCAATGAGCAGTTCTTC.

The CDR3 DNA is TGTGCCTGGAGTTCTAACACCGGGGAGCTGTTTTTT. As protein: CAWSSNTGELFF. The chain is built from TRBV30 and TRBJ2-2; D not certain. The CDR3 spans 12 residues. The V and J ends lost 2 bases and 2 bases respectively, with 3 bases between them. Germline CDR1 reads GTSNPN; CDR2 reads SVGIG (reference sequence). Together with reference TRBV30 and TRBJ2-2, the CDR3 gives the full variable domain: SQTIHQWPATLVQPVGSPLSLECTVEGTSNPNLYWYRQAAGRGLQLLFYSVGIGQISSEVPQNLSASRPQDRQFILSSKKLLLSDSGFYLCAWSSNTGELFFGEGSRLTVL.

This rearrangement joins TRBV15 to TRBJ2-7; TRBD2 aligns across 8 bases. This CDR3 contains 17 residues. Trimming took 9 bases from V and 4 from J; bases not matched to a gene: 20. CDR1 and CDR2 from the germline V gene are LNHNV and YYDKDF (reference sequence). CDR3 loop: CATKKEALLAEEYEQYF. CDR3 nucleotides: TGTGCCACGAAAAAGGAGGCCCTACTAGCGGAGGAATACGAGCAGTACTTC.

The J gene is TRBJ2-2, the V gene TRBV7-8; TRBD2 is a possible D gene (6 bases). The length of the CDR3 is 16 residues. Germline lookup yields CDR1 SGHVS and CDR2 FQNEAQ. Trimming stripped 1 base from V and 3 bases from J, with 12 bases between. The CDR3 sequence is CASSLVGDSYTGELFF. The CDR3 DNA is TGTGCCAGCAGCTTAGTGGGGGACTCCTACACCGGGGAGCTGTTTTTT.

The chain recombines TRBV30 with TRBJ1-2; D gene unclear. Trimming stripped 0 bases from V and 6 bases from J, with 8 bases between. Germline loops: CDR1 GTSNPN, CDR2 SVGIG (reference sequence). CDR3 length: 12 amino acids. The CDR3 loop is CAWSVGRHGYTF. As DNA, the CDR3 is TGTGCCTGGAGTGTCGGCAGGCATGGCTACACCTTC.

This clone has only a few counts. The rearrangement links TRBV4-1 to TRBJ2-7; the match to TRBD1 covers 9 bases. CDR3 length equals 16 residues. Germline V gives CDR1 MGHRA, CDR2 YSYEKL. The V segment lost 2 bases and the J segment 2 bases; nucleotides outside the gene matches: 7. The CDR3: CASSQSSGTGTYEQYF. The CDR3 DNA is TGCGCCAGCAGCCAATCCTCCGGGACAGGGACCTACGAGCAGTACTTC.

This clone has a single count. This chain uses TRBV19 with TRBJ2-4; TRBD2 might be the D (6 bases). V shed 7 bases and J shed 6 bases, with 22 bases lying between them. The CDR3 is made up of 16 amino acids. Germline CDR1 and CDR2: LNHDA and SQIVND (reference sequence). The CDR3 sequence is CASTRPSSAGGNIQYF. The DNA of the CDR3 is TGTGCCAGTACCCGCCCAAGCAGCGCCGGGGGAAACATTCAGTACTTC. Based on the CDR3 plus reference TRBV19 and TRBJ2-4, the full variable domain is DGGITQSPKYLFRKEGQNVTLSCEQNLNHDAMYWYRQDPGQGLRLIYYSQIVNDFQKGDIAEGYSVSREKKESFPLTVTSAQKNPTAFYLCASTRPSSAGGNIQYFGAGTRLSVL.

The rearrangement uses TRBV5-1 and TRBJ2-3; 9 bases map to TRBD1. The germline V gene has CDR1 SGHRS and CDR2 YFSETQ. Losses at the gene ends were 2 bases for V and 7 bases for J; bases not matched to a gene: 2. The CDR3 covers 13 residues. CDR3 residues: CASSFGQGYTQYF. CDR3 DNA: TGCGCCAGCAGCTTTGGACAGGGGTATACGCAGTATTTT.

This clone was counted only a few times. Different DNA sequences within this sample yield the same CDR3. The rearrangement joins TRBV19 to TRBJ2-2, with D possibly being TRBD1 (5 bases). Germline V lookup: CDR1 LNHDA, CDR2 SQIVND (reference sequence). Trimming stripped 8 bases from V and 1 base from J, with 8 bases between. This CDR3 is built from 13 residues. The CDR3: CASPDRNTGELFF. For the CDR3, the DNA is TGTGCCAGTCCTGACAGGAACACCGGGGAGCTGTTTTTT. The variable domain in full, completed from reference TRBV19 and TRBJ2-2, reads DGGITQSPKYLFRKEGQNVTLSCEQNLNHDAMYWYRQDPGQGLRLIYYSQIVNDFQKGDIAEGYSVSREKKESFPLTVTSAQKNPTAFYLCASPDRNTGELFFGEGSRLTVL.

This clone has only a few counts. The chain recombines TRBV7-9 with TRBJ1-1; no clear D. V was cut by 2 bases and J by 2 bases, with 9 bases left in between. The CDR3 consists of 14 residues. In germline, CDR1 is SEHNR, CDR2 FQNEAQ (reference sequence). The CDR3 is CASSLRGLNTEAFF. As DNA, the CDR3 is TGTGCCAGCAGCTTAAGAGGGCTCAACACTGAAGCTTTCTTT. Drawing the rest from reference TRBV7-9 and TRBJ1-1, the complete variable domain is DTGVSQNPRHKITKRGQNVTFRCDPISEHNRLYWYRQTLGQGPEFLTYFQNEAQLEKSRLLSDRFSAERPKGSFSTLEIQRTEQGDSAMYLCASSLRGLNTEAFFGQGTRLTVV.

CDR3 sequence reads: CASTRTSGNNEQFF. CDR3 bases: TGTGCCAGCACCCGGACTAGCGGAAACAATGAGCAGTTCTTC. The chain has TRBV27 and TRBJ2-1; 10 bases align to TRBD2. V was pared by 7 bases and J by 5 bases, with 5 bases of the junction left unmatched. CDR1 is MNHEY and CDR2 is SMNVEV in the germline V gene (reference sequence). The CDR3 loop spans 14 amino acids.

The V call is TRBV10-2, the J call TRBJ1-5, with a tentative D call TRBD1 (5 bases). The V and J ends lost 2 bases and 6 bases respectively, with 17 bases between them. Germline CDR1 WSHSY, CDR2 SAAADI. The CDR3 runs to 16 residues. Here the CDR3 DNA reads TGCGCCAGCAGTGAGCCGGGCGACCCGCAGGGTCAGCCCCAGCATTTT. Amino acid sequence: CASSEPGDPQGQPQHF.

The chain joins TRBV19 to TRBJ2-4, with D maybe TRBD1 (5 bases). The CDR3 runs 14 residues. In germline, CDR1 is LNHDA, CDR2 SQIVND (reference sequence). V shed 6 bases and J shed 2 bases, with 11 bases lying between them. The CDR3 DNA sequence: TGTGCCAGTAGCGAGCAGGGTACCAAAAACATTCAGTACTTC. Amino acid sequence: CASSEQGTKNIQYF.

The rearrangement links TRBV18 to TRBJ2-1; no reliable D call. Looked up from germline, CDR1 is KGHSH and CDR2 is LQKENI. V was trimmed by 3 bases and J by 7 bases, leaving 16 bases between them. This CDR3 has 15 amino acids. The CDR3 nucleotides read TGTGCCAGCTCACCTAAAACGGGTTTCGAGAATGAGCAGTTCTTC. Residues: CASSPKTGFENEQFF.

The V and J genes are TRBV9 and TRBJ2-7; 8 bases line up with TRBD1. CDR1 is SGDLS and CDR2 is YYNGEE in the germline V gene. The CDR3 runs 13 residues. V was pared by 7 bases and J by 7 bases, with 10 bases of the junction left unmatched. CDR3: CASGGQGAREQYF. The CDR3 coding sequence is TGTGCCAGCGGCGGCCAGGGGGCGCGTGAGCAGTACTTC.

V and J are TRBV2 and TRBJ2-4; 10 nucleotides agree with TRBD2. Germline CDR1 and CDR2: SNHLY and FYNNEI. Trimming removed 0 bases from V and 9 bases from J; junction bases left unmatched: 17. The CDR3 has 19 amino acids. The CDR3 bases are TGTGCCAGCAGTGAAGCGCCAGCGGGAGGGTTTCTCCCTTTCGGCATTCAGTACTTC. Residues: CASSEAPAGGFLPFGIQYF.

For this clone: Distinct nucleotide sequences in the sample also encode this CDR3. The chain combines TRBV28 with TRBJ2-7; unclear D gene. With 5 bases removed from V and 1 base from J, the gap between germline ends came to 3 bases. Germline-derived CDR1 and CDR2 are MDHEN and SYDVKM. CDR3 length: 11 residues. This CDR3 is CASSTSYEQYF. In DNA form, the CDR3 reads TGTGCCAGCAGTACATCCTACGAGCAGTACTTC.

In its sample, this clone was seen once. The chain employs TRBV6-6 and TRBJ2-1; D remains unclear. Germline-derived CDR1 and CDR2 are MNHNY and SVGAGI (reference sequence). Trimming stripped 5 bases from V and 6 bases from J, with 14 bases between. The CDR3 runs to 14 residues. CDR3 DNA: TGTGCCAGCAGTCTCCCCGACATGGTCAATGAGCAGTTCTTC. Protein sequence: CASSLPDMVNEQFF.

The J gene is TRBJ2-5, the V gene TRBV7-2; TRBD2 might be the D (7 bases). Trimming left V 5 bases short and J 5 bases short, with 15 bases between. Germline V CDR1 and CDR2: SGHTA, FQGNSA. There are 14 residues in the CDR3. Written as DNA, the CDR3 is TGTGCCAGCAGCCTAGAAGGGGGGGTGGAGACCCAGTACTTC. It translates to CASSLEGGVETQYF.